A single sample gave rise to the 20 T cell receptor beta chains below, sequenced in a study of OX40 agonist ivuxolimab in advanced cancers. Sequencing used immunoSEQ multiplex PCR; TCRdb keeps in-frame clones, though not all of them. The data hold tens of thousands of clones, with approximately 91% observed a single time. Material: CD4+ or CD8+ T cells sorted from blood, obtained in a trial of the OX40 agonist ivuxolimab. The source of these receptors is an adult with an advanced solid tumor such as melanoma, head and neck, liver or kidney cancer.

This clone has a single count. This chain uses TRBV7-9 with TRBJ1-5, with 8 positions matching TRBD1. V lost 5 bases, J lost 7 bases, and 7 bases stayed unmatched. CDR1 SEHNR and CDR2 FQNEAQ come from the germline V gene (reference sequence). The length of the CDR3 is 14 residues. The CDR3 loop reads CASSPDRGAQPQHF. The CDR3 bases are TGTGCCAGCAGCCCCGACAGGGGCGCGCAGCCCCAGCATTTT.

This clone was found once. Relative to the germline gene, one junction end is altered; a read error may explain this. In the same sample, other DNA sequences code for this CDR3. This chain connects TRBV5-1 to TRBJ2-3; tentative D call: TRBD2 (5 bases). The germline V gene encodes CDR1 SGHRS and CDR2 YFSETQ. CDR3 length: 16 amino acids. CDR3 residues: CASSLASGLGTDTQYF. The CDR3 DNA is TGCGCCAGCAGCTTGGCCTCAGGACTTGGCACGGATACGCAGTATTTT.

The chain combines TRBV20-1 with TRBJ2-5; unclear D gene. Germline V gene lookup returns CDR1 DFQATT and CDR2 SNEGSKA (reference sequence). The CDR3 length is 11 residues. The V end was cut by 6 bases, the J end by 9 bases, with 14 bases between. CDR3 nucleotides: TGCAGTGCCGCCGATAACATAGCCCAGTACTTC. It specifies CSAADNIAQYF.

The rearrangement uses TRBV10-3 and TRBJ1-5; D unclear. From germline, CDR1 is ENHRY and CDR2 SYGVKD. Trimming stripped 2 bases from V and 2 bases from J, with 7 bases between. This CDR3 spans 14 amino acids. CDR3 coding DNA: TGTGCCATCAGTGAGGGGAGCGGCAATCAGCCCCAGCATTTT. Amino acid sequence: CAISEGSGNQPQHF.

The V gene is TRBV27, the J gene TRBJ2-3, with D unresolved. This CDR3 spans 13 amino acids. In germline, CDR1 is MNHEY, CDR2 SMNVEV (reference sequence). Trimming removed 3 bases at V and 1 base at J, with 5 bases between. This CDR3 is CASSFRGTDTQYF. The CDR3 region has the DNA TGTGCCAGCAGTTTTCGCGGCACAGATACGCAGTATTTT.

The chain is built from TRBV27 and TRBJ2-3; 10 positions agree with TRBD2. The germline gives CDR1 MNHEY, CDR2 SMNVEV (reference sequence). This CDR3 spans 16 amino acids. With 4 bases clipped from V and 7 bases from J, the junction kept 11 bases outside the gene matches. The CDR3 here is CASSSRLAGSLHTQYF. The CDR3 DNA sequence: TGTGCCAGCAGTTCCCGACTAGCGGGCTCTCTCCATACGCAGTATTTT.

The chain combines TRBV19 with TRBJ1-1; 11 bases match TRBD1. The V gene end was trimmed by 7 bases and the J gene end by 5 bases; junction bases not matched to a gene: 6. In germline, CDR1 is LNHDA, CDR2 SQIVND (reference sequence). The CDR3 loop spans 14 amino acids. The CDR3 region is CASTSGTGGTEAFF. CDR3 in DNA: TGTGCCAGTACCTCTGGGACAGGGGGGACTGAAGCTTTCTTT.

CDR3 DNA sequence: TGTGCCAGCAGACCACCGGGCAATGAGCAGTTCTTC. Translating it yields CASRPPGNEQFF. This sequence joins TRBV6-5 and TRBJ2-1; D gene unclear. This CDR3 has 12 amino acids. Germline loops: CDR1 MNHEY, CDR2 SVGAGI. Trimming cost V 6 bases and J 6 bases, with 9 bases left between them.

The genes are TRBV6-1 and TRBJ2-2, with 7 positions matching TRBD1. Germline V lookup: CDR1 MNHNS, CDR2 SASEGT. The CDR3 runs to 15 residues. V lost 7 bases and J lost 0; bases outside the gene matches: 5. The DNA for the CDR3 is TGTGCCAGCATCGAGGGGACAGCGAACACCGGGGAGCTGTTTTTT. Its translation: CASIEGTANTGELFF.

This clone was detected once. The chain uses TRBV28 and TRBJ2-3; D ambiguous. The CDR3 totals 12 residues. Germline CDR1 reads MDHEN; CDR2 reads SYDVKM. The V end was cut by 6 bases, the J end by 2 bases, with 6 bases between. CDR3 DNA sequence: TGTGCCAGCAGCCCAAACACAGATACGCAGTATTTT. It is translated as CASSPNTDTQYF.

The J gene is TRBJ1-1, the V gene TRBV6-6; 7 bases line up with TRBD1. The V and J ends lost 6 bases and 6 bases, in that order; junction bases with no gene match: 10. The CDR3 length is 14 residues. Germline assignment: CDR1 MNHNY and CDR2 SVGAGI (reference sequence). Written as DNA, the CDR3 is TGTGCCAGCAGCGTGGGACAGTCGAGGGCTGAAGCTTTCTTT. Translating it yields CASSVGQSRAEAFF.

The rearrangement joins TRBV11-1 to TRBJ2-5; 7 nucleotides match TRBD1. Per the germline V gene, CDR1 is SGHAT and CDR2 is FQDESV (reference sequence). The CDR3 runs to 15 residues. V was pared by 7 bases and J by 1 base, with 9 bases of the junction left unmatched. CDR3 sequence (DNA): TGTGCCAGCACCCCAGGGGGTCCTTTCCAAGAGACCCAGTACTTC. Translated: CASTPGGPFQETQYF.

The chain couples TRBV14 to TRBJ1-4; D gene unclear. The CDR3 runs 13 residues. V shed 5 bases and J shed 8 bases, with 12 bases lying between them. Per the germline V gene, CDR1 is SGHDN and CDR2 is FVKESK. Written as DNA, the CDR3 is TGTGCCAGCAGCATTCGGATCGGGGAAAAACTGTTTTTT. Protein: CASSIRIGEKLFF.

The V call is TRBV2, the J call TRBJ2-7; unclear D gene. Looked up from germline, CDR1 is SNHLY and CDR2 is FYNNEI. CDR3 length equals 12 residues. The V end was cut by 5 bases, the J end by 3 bases, with 8 bases between. CDR3 sequence (DNA): TGTGCCAGCAGTTGGACGGGCTACGAGCAGTACTTC. Amino acid sequence: CASSWTGYEQYF.

This clone was observed once. The J gene is TRBJ1-1, the V gene TRBV19; 8 nucleotides agree with TRBD1. Germline trimming cut 4 bases from V and 4 bases from J; bases unmatched to any gene: 5. CDR3 length: 14 amino acids. Germline loops: CDR1 LNHDA, CDR2 SQIVND (reference sequence). Here the CDR3 reads CASSTQGATTEAFF. The CDR3 DNA sequence: TGTGCCAGTAGTACGCAGGGGGCGACCACTGAAGCTTTCTTT.

The rearrangement links TRBV10-3 to TRBJ2-7; TRBD1 matches 11 bases. V was pared by 8 bases and J by 4 bases, with 1 base of the junction left unmatched. The germline CDR1 and CDR2 sequences are ENHRY and SYGVKD. This CDR3 has 12 amino acids. CDR3 residues: CAIGTGGYEQYF. The DNA of the CDR3 is TGTGCCATCGGGACAGGGGGGTACGAGCAGTACTTC.

The chain links TRBV5-1 to TRBJ2-7; 11 bases line up with TRBD1. The CDR3 covers 16 residues. V was pared by 5 bases and J by 4 bases, with 11 bases of the junction left unmatched. Germline V gene lookup returns CDR1 SGHRS and CDR2 YFSETQ. This CDR3 is CASRDTGTGGFYEQYF. The CDR3 nucleotides are TGCGCCAGCAGGGACACCGGGACAGGGGGATTTTACGAGCAGTACTTC.

V is TRBV28 and J is TRBJ1-4, with D perhaps matching TRBD1 (5 bases). The CDR3 has 14 amino acids. The V gene's germline CDR1 is MDHEN and CDR2 SYDVKM. Trimming stripped 9 bases from V and 6 bases from J, with 17 bases between. The CDR3: CASVPGTADEKLFF. The CDR3 DNA reads as TGTGCCAGTGTTCCGGGGACGGCTGATGAAAAACTGTTTTTT. The variable domain in full, completed from reference TRBV28 and TRBJ1-4, reads DVKVTQSSRYLVKRTGEKVFLECVQDMDHENMFWYRQDPGLGLRLIYFSYDVKMKEKGDIPEGYSVSREKKERFSLILESASTNQTSMYLCASVPGTADEKLFFGSGTQLSVL.

This chain connects TRBV19 to TRBJ2-5, with 11 bases fitting TRBD2. V lost 4 bases and J lost 5; bases outside the gene matches: 12. This CDR3 has 17 residues. CDR1 LNHDA and CDR2 SQIVND come from the germline V gene (reference sequence). CDR3 region: CASSKMVAGGPGETQYF. DNA for the CDR3: TGTGCCAGTAGTAAGATGGTAGCGGGAGGGCCTGGGGAGACCCAGTACTTC.

A few counts support this clone. The chain links TRBV5-6 to TRBJ1-4; the D is unclear. The germline V and J ends were trimmed by 4 bases and 1 base, with 11 bases remaining between them. In germline, CDR1 is SGHDT, CDR2 YYEEEE. CDR3 length: 15 residues. CDR3 DNA sequence: TGTGCCAGCAGCCAAGCACTGGGAACTAATGAAAAACTGTTTTTT. Protein: CASSQALGTNEKLFF. Supplemented by reference TRBV5-6 and TRBJ1-4, the full variable domain reads DAGVTQSPTHLIKTRGQQVTLRCSPKSGHDTVSWYQQALGQGPQFIFQYYEEEERQRGNFPDRFSGHQFPNYSSELNVNALLLGDSALYLCASSQALGTNEKLFFGSGTQLSVL.